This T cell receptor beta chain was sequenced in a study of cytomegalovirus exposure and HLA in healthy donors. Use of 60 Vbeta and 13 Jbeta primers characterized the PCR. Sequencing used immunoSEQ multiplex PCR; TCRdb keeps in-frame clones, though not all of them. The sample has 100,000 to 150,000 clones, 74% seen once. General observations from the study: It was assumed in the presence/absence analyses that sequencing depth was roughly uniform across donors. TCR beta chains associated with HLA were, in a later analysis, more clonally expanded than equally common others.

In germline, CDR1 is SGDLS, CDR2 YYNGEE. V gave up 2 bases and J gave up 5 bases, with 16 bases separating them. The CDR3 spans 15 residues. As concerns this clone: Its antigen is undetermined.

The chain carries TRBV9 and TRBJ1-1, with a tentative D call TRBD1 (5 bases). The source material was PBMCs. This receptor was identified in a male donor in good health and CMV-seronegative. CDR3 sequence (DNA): TGTGCCAGCAGCGTGGGAGGGACGGTTGCGACTGAAGCTTTCTTT. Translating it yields CASSVGGTVATEAFF.